A selection of T cell receptor beta chains follows, all from one sample in a study of T cell responses to AZD1222 COVID-19 vaccine. Using immunoSEQ multiplex PCR, the repertoire was profiled, and TCRdb retains in-frame clones only, with some absent. The sample carries about 200,000 clones, approximately 90% recorded once. Sequences were derived from peripheral blood, sampled 28 days after the second AZD1222 dose. These receptors originate from an adult who received the AZD1222 COVID-19 vaccine. CDR3s include the opening cysteine and the closing phenylalanine or tryptophan. D genes are given only for firm matches. The size of a clone is reported for some rows only, either as once, few or many, or as a class for expanded clones.

J: TRBJ2-7; V: TRBV18; size: -; D: -; length: 14; CDR3: CASSPGRSTYEQYF; DNA: TGTGCCAGCTCACCAGGGCGCAGTACCTACGAGCAGTACTTC
J: TRBJ2-3; V: TRBV11-3; size: -; D: -; length: 15; CDR3: CASSLVRGSTDTQYF; DNA: TGTGCCAGCAGCTTAGTTCGGGGGTCGACAGATACGCAGTATTTT
J: TRBJ2-3; V: TRBV11-2; size: -; D: -; length: 16; CDR3: CASSRGTRPSTDTQYF; DNA: TGTGCCAGCAGCAGGGGGACACGCCCGAGCACAGATACGCAGTATTTT
J: TRBJ1-6; V: TRBV9; size: -; D: -; length: 17; CDR3: CASSVGGGSSYNSPLHF; DNA: TGTGCCAGCAGCGTAGGTGGCGGTAGCTCCTATAATTCACCCCTCCACTTT
J: TRBJ1-1; V: TRBV18; size: -; D: -; length: 12; CDR3: CASSPQRTEAFF; DNA: TGTGCCAGCTCACCACAGCGCACTGAAGCTTTCTTT
J: TRBJ1-1; V: TRBV7-6; size: -; D: -; length: 18; CDR3: CASRNFIRDKAGSTEAFF; DNA: TGTGCCAGCAGAAATTTCATAAGGGACAAGGCGGGCAGTACTGAAGCTTTCTTT
J: TRBJ1-1; V: TRBV3-1/TRBV3-2; size: -; D: -; length: 14; CDR3: CASSQEAENTEAFF; DNA: TGTGCCAGCAGCCAAGAGGCGGAGAACACTGAAGCTTTCTTT
J: TRBJ2-7; V: TRBV19; size: -; D: -; length: 12; CDR3: CASTGNSYEQYF; DNA: TGTGCCAGTACCGGGAACTCCTACGAGCAGTACTTC
J: TRBJ2-1; V: TRBV5-5; size: once; D: TRBD1; length: 17; CDR3: CASSVRGGRGFHNEQFF; DNA: TGTGCCAGCAGCGTGCGTGGGGGCAGGGGGTTCCACAATGAGCAGTTCTTC
J: TRBJ2-5; V: TRBV12-5; size: -; D: -; length: 14; CDR3: CASGSQGGQETQYF; DNA: TGTGCTAGTGGTTCCCAGGGGGGGCAAGAGACCCAGTACTTC
J: TRBJ1-2; V: TRBV6-2/TRBV6-3; size: -; D: -; length: 15; CDR3: CASSYSGLTRDGYTF; DNA: TGTGCCAGCAGTTACTCGGGACTTACAAGGGATGGCTACACCTTC
J: TRBJ2-3; V: TRBV19; size: -; D: -; length: 15; CDR3: CASSIAGQSTDTQYF; DNA: TGTGCCAGTAGTATAGCTGGACAGAGCACAGATACGCAGTATTTT
J: TRBJ2-3; V: TRBV29-1; size: -; D: -; length: 13; CDR3: CSVHLPFTDTQYF; DNA: TGCAGCGTTCACCTACCTTTTACAGATACGCAGTATTTT
J: TRBJ1-1; V: TRBV6-5; size: -; D: -; length: 15; CDR3: CASRARLYTNTEAFF; DNA: TGTGCCAGCAGGGCCAGGCTCTATACGAACACTGAAGCTTTCTTT
J: TRBJ2-4; V: TRBV25-1; size: -; D: TRBD1; length: 18; CDR3: CASSTPGQERWGKNIQYF; DNA: TGTGCCAGCAGTACACCGGGACAGGAACGATGGGGCAAAAACATTCAGTACTTC
J: TRBJ1-2; V: TRBV12-3/TRBV12-4; size: -; D: -; length: 12; CDR3: CASSYSDYGYTF; DNA: TGTGCCAGCAGCTACAGTGACTATGGCTACACCTTC
J: TRBJ2-3; V: TRBV6-4; size: once; D: -; length: 14; CDR3: CATPVVDYTDTQYF; DNA: TGTGCCACCCCGGTGGTGGACTACACAGATACGCAGTATTTT
J: TRBJ1-5; V: TRBV10-2; size: -; D: -; length: 14; CDR3: CASSEYGVRQPQHF; DNA: TGCGCCAGCAGTGAGTATGGGGTCCGCCAGCCCCAGCATTTT
J: TRBJ1-1; V: TRBV5-1; size: -; D: -; length: 14; CDR3: CASSLMASGTEAFF; DNA: TGCGCCAGCAGCTTGATGGCTTCGGGCACTGAAGCTTTCTTT
J: TRBJ1-6; V: TRBV2; size: -; D: TRBD1; length: 14; CDR3: CASSEQGAISPLHF; DNA: TGTGCCAGCAGTGAACAGGGGGCTATATCACCCCTCCACTTT
J: TRBJ1-2; V: TRBV25-1; size: -; D: -; length: 12; CDR3: CASSEVDYGYTF; DNA: TGTGCCAGCAGTGAGGTGGACTATGGCTACACCTTC
J: TRBJ1-6; V: TRBV27; size: -; D: -; length: 14; CDR3: CASSLLGGNSPLHF; DNA: TGTGCCAGCAGTTTATTAGGGGGAAATTCACCCCTCCACTTT
J: TRBJ2-3; V: TRBV15; size: once; D: -; length: 12; CDR3: CATSRDADTQYF; DNA: TGTGCCACCAGCAGAGATGCAGATACGCAGTATTTT
J: TRBJ1-5; V: TRBV30; size: -; D: -; length: 14; CDR3: CAWTPSQTDQPQHF; DNA: TGTGCCTGGACCCCGTCTCAGACGGATCAGCCCCAGCATTTT
J: TRBJ2-2; V: TRBV24-1; size: -; D: TRBD1; length: 18; CDR3: CATSDLPNRGEPAGELFF; DNA: TGTGCCACCAGTGATTTGCCCAACAGGGGGGAGCCCGCCGGGGAGCTGTTTTTT
J: TRBJ1-6; V: TRBV9; size: -; D: TRBD1; length: 15; CDR3: CASSVRGDSPLSLHF; DNA: TGTGCCAGCAGCGTTAGAGGGGACAGTCCTTTATCCCTCCACTTT
J: TRBJ2-7; V: TRBV18; size: -; D: -; length: 11; CDR3: CASSIGNEQYF; DNA: TGTGCCAGCTCAATAGGGAACGAGCAGTACTTC
J: TRBJ2-3; V: TRBV6-5; size: once; D: -; length: 15; CDR3: CASSIRWEVADTQYF; DNA: TGTGCCAGCAGCATCAGGTGGGAAGTGGCAGATACGCAGTATTTT
J: TRBJ2-3; V: TRBV9; size: -; D: -; length: 17; CDR3: CASSTLGQGLSTDTQYF; DNA: TGTGCCAGCAGCACCCTTGGACAGGGACTAAGCACAGATACGCAGTATTTT
J: TRBJ2-1; V: TRBV18; size: -; D: TRBD2; length: 15; CDR3: CASSPRSGSGNEQFF; DNA: TGTGCCAGCTCACCACGTAGCGGGAGCGGAAATGAGCAGTTCTTC
J: TRBJ1-1; V: TRBV3-1/TRBV3-2; size: -; D: -; length: 14; CDR3: CASRSGTSNTEAFF; DNA: TGTGCCAGCAGGTCCGGGACCTCGAACACTGAAGCTTTCTTT
J: TRBJ2-7; V: TRBV30; size: -; D: -; length: 14; CDR3: CAWSVRGLNYEQYF; DNA: TGTGCCTGGAGTGTAAGGGGACTTAACTACGAGCAGTACTTC
J: TRBJ2-5; V: TRBV23-1; size: -; D: -; length: 15; CDR3: CASSHRGCEGETQYF; DNA: TGCGCCAGCAGTCATAGGGGTTGCGAGGGAGAGACCCAGTACTTC
J: TRBJ1-1; V: TRBV6-5; size: -; D: TRBD1; length: 14; CDR3: CASMRTGPNTEAFF; DNA: TGTGCCAGCATGCGGACAGGGCCGAACACTGAAGCTTTCTTT
J: TRBJ1-6; V: TRBV2; size: -; D: TRBD1; length: 15; CDR3: CASSSRDRSNSPLHF; DNA: TGTGCCAGCAGTTCCCGGGACAGAAGTAATTCACCCCTCCACTTT
J: TRBJ1-3; V: TRBV6-5; size: -; D: TRBD1; length: 16; CDR3: CASSYSGQGKGNTIYF; DNA: TGTGCCAGCAGTTACTCCGGACAGGGGAAAGGAAACACCATATATTTT
J: TRBJ2-2; V: TRBV7-2; size: -; D: TRBD2; length: 17; CDR3: CASNLPGGHRNTGELFF; DNA: TGTGCCAGCAACCTCCCGGGGGGTCATAGGAACACCGGGGAGCTGTTTTTT
J: TRBJ2-3; V: TRBV5-5; size: -; D: TRBD2; length: 15; CDR3: CASMPTSGREDTQYF; DNA: TGTGCCAGCATGCCGACTAGCGGGAGGGAAGATACGCAGTATTTT
J: TRBJ1-2; V: TRBV7-2; size: -; D: -; length: 14; CDR3: CASSVRGPRDGYTF; DNA: TGTGCCAGCAGCGTTCGGGGTCCTCGGGATGGCTACACCTTC
J: TRBJ2-7; V: TRBV28; size: -; D: -; length: 14; CDR3: CASSSTLTGYSQYF; DNA: TGTGCCAGCAGCTCTACACTCACGGGTTATAGTCAGTACTTC
J: TRBJ2-2; V: TRBV7-2; size: -; D: TRBD2; length: 15; CDR3: CASRRLAGSTGELFF; DNA: TGTGCCAGCAGAAGACTAGCGGGATCCACCGGGGAGCTGTTTTTT
J: TRBJ2-1; V: TRBV18; size: -; D: TRBD2; length: 18; CDR3: CASSPIRTSGRAWNEQFF; DNA: TGTGCCAGCTCACCAATCCGGACTAGCGGGAGGGCCTGGAATGAGCAGTTCTTC
J: TRBJ2-4; V: TRBV30; size: -; D: -; length: 13; CDR3: CAWSPGLEAIQYF; DNA: TGTGCCTGGAGTCCAGGGCTAGAAGCCATTCAGTACTTC
J: TRBJ1-5; V: TRBV28; size: -; D: -; length: 15; CDR3: CASSFWTERNQPQHF; DNA: TGTGCCAGCAGTTTTTGGACAGAGCGCAATCAGCCCCAGCATTTT
J: TRBJ1-1; V: TRBV5-4; size: -; D: TRBD1; length: 15; CDR3: CASSSGTGSNTEAFF; DNA: TGTGCCAGCAGCTCGGGGACAGGTTCGAACACTGAAGCTTTCTTT